The T cell receptor beta chain described here comes from a study of vaccination effects on CD4 cells after COVID-19. Across the study: As their vaccination, participants received two doses of either BNT162b2 or mRNA-1273. General study points: From healthy vaccinees, only 1 of 255 vaccine-induced clones also reacted to common cold coronaviruses. After vaccination, at late timepoints, clones induced by infection and by vaccine contracted markedly.

V was trimmed by 4 bases and J by 0 bases, leaving 15 bases between them. The CDR3 has 16 amino acids. Germline values: CDR1 ENHRY, CDR2 SYGVKD. Measured with immunoSEQ multiplex PCR; TCRdb has only the in-frame clones, and not every one. The profile covers around 40,000 clones, with 65% to 70% appearing a single time and around 4.4% taken by the ten largest. About this clone itself: No antigen is known for it.

Cells that had been cultured for approximately ten days were the source of isolated CD4+ T cells. The healthy vaccine recipients, who had no prior SARS-CoV-2 infection, showed negative nucleocapsid antibodies. The chain carries TRBV10-3 and TRBJ1-1; D might be TRBD1 (6 bases). The clonotype was recovered from a human donor who received a COVID-19 vaccine. This material consisted of CD4+ T cells from PBMCs cultured without peptide, taken before COVID-19 vaccination. The CDR3: CAISGPRGHLNTEAFF. Here the CDR3 DNA reads TGTGCCATCAGTGGGCCCAGGGGACACCTGAACACTGAAGCTTTCTTT.